This T cell receptor (beta chain) originates from a study of T-cell memory formation after mild COVID-19. Findings and caveats of the study: Second-wave clones with a day 37 peak had unconfirmed SARS-CoV-2 specificity. Researchers report contracting CD4+ clones mostly in CM and EM, with CD8+ clones in EMRA. Pre-infection memory harbored some responding clones, suggesting cross-reactive memory joined.

TCR alpha and TCR beta cDNA libraries carrying sample barcodes and UMIs came from 5'RACE with constant-segment primers. MiXCR was run by TCRdb on the 5' RACE reads, yielding one entry per CDR3 protein. The table shows about 540,000 distinct CDR3 sequences, with just over 20% occurring only once. The V end lost 3 bases, the J end lost 1 base, and 15 bases lay between the germline ends. This CDR3 comprises 15 residues. Germline lookup yields CDR1 DFQATT and CDR2 SNEGSKA (reference sequence). Remarks on this clonotype: What it binds is not known.

Material: PBMCs or a T cell subset sorted from them (not recorded which). The gene calls are TRBV20-1 and TRBJ1-1, with D perhaps TRBD1 (5 bases). The sequence was obtained from an adult woman who had mild COVID-19 (a few samples of this study predate the infection). Cell type and time point are not known. CDR3 sequence (DNA): TGCAGTGCTAGGGGGGGGATCGGGAGGAACACTGAAGCTTTCTTT. Translating it yields CSARGGIGRNTEAFF.